The 30 T cell receptor beta chains below come from one sample, sequenced in a study of blood T cell repertoires in COVID-19. The table came from immunoSEQ multiplex PCR; TCRdb's copy has only in-frame clones and leaves some out. The sample has 35,000 to 55,000 clones, 86% seen once. The sequenced sample was peripheral blood. The source of these receptors is a man aged 60 to 69 with active COVID-19.

The V gene is TRBV2, the J gene TRBJ1-1; 8 nucleotides align to TRBD1. In germline, CDR1 is SNHLY, CDR2 FYNNEI. V lost 5 bases and J lost 3; bases outside the gene matches: 5. CDR3 size: 14 residues. The CDR3 coding sequence is TGTGCCAGCAGTCTAGGACAGGGCGACACTGAAGCTTTCTTT. It encodes CASSLGQGDTEAFF.

The gene calls are TRBV4-1 and TRBJ2-3; no clear D gene. The germline V gene encodes CDR1 MGHRA and CDR2 YSYEKL. The CDR3 runs to 14 residues. Deletions cut 7 bases from V and 5 bases from J, with 16 bases between. The CDR3 protein is CASKVGVVEDTQYF. CDR3 nucleotides: TGCGCCAGCAAGGTCGGAGTAGTAGAAGATACGCAGTATTTT.

This clone was seen a handful of times. This chain links TRBV28 with TRBJ2-2, with TRBD1 matching 9 bases. Trimming at V came to 3 bases and at J to 4 bases, leaving 18 bases not matched to a gene. This CDR3 has 20 residues. The germline V gene encodes CDR1 MDHEN and CDR2 SYDVKM. The CDR3 DNA is TGTGCCAGCAGTTTTATTCCCTCCCACTACAGGGGGCGTACCACCGGGGAGCTGTTTTTT. Its translation is CASSFIPSHYRGRTTGELFF.

The CDR3 region has the DNA TGCGCCAGCAGCCGGAGGGGCTCGGGACTAGCGGGAGGCACAAACACCGGGGAGCTGTTTTTT. Translation: CASSRRGSGLAGGTNTGELFF. The chain couples TRBV4-1 to TRBJ2-2; 15 bases agree with TRBD2. The junction had 14 bases not matched to a gene; V was cut back by 4 bases and J by 2 bases. The germline V gene encodes CDR1 MGHRA and CDR2 YSYEKL. The CDR3 has 21 amino acids.

This sequence joins TRBV5-4 and TRBJ2-5; 7 bases are a match to TRBD1. V lost 5 bases and J lost 4; bases outside the gene matches: 8. Looked up from germline, CDR1 is SGHNT and CDR2 is YYREEE (reference sequence). The CDR3 loop spans 14 amino acids. CDR3 sequence: CASRTGTDGETQYF. CDR3 bases: TGTGCCAGCAGGACCGGGACAGACGGAGAGACCCAGTACTTC.

V usage is TRBV9 and J usage is TRBJ1-3; D possibly corresponds to TRBD1 (5 bases). Trimming removed 1 base from V and 0 bases from J, with 11 bases in between. The CDR3 totals 16 residues. Germline loops: CDR1 SGDLS, CDR2 YYNGEE. This CDR3 reads CASSVSDRPSGNTIYF. For the CDR3, the DNA is TGTGCCAGCAGCGTAAGTGACAGACCCTCTGGAAACACCATATATTTT.

This clone has just a few counts. The chain carries TRBV24-1 and TRBJ2-7; 12 bases are shared with TRBD2. The V gene end was trimmed by 4 bases and the J gene end by 6 bases; junction bases not matched to a gene: 6. The CDR3 length is 15 residues. CDR1 and CDR2 (germline): KGHDR, SFDVKD. This CDR3 is CATSDPTSGSFEQYF. CDR3 sequence (DNA): TGTGCCACCAGTGACCCGACTAGCGGGAGTTTCGAGCAGTACTTC.

The gene calls are TRBV2 and TRBJ2-3; 10 bases are shared with TRBD2. The junction had 4 bases not matched to a gene; V was cut back by 7 bases and J by 0 bases. From germline, CDR1 is SNHLY and CDR2 FYNNEI. The CDR3 runs to 15 residues. CDR3 sequence (DNA): TGTGCCAGCAAAGGACTAGCGGTTAGCACAGATACGCAGTATTTT. Protein sequence: CASKGLAVSTDTQYF.

The chain couples TRBV7-2 to TRBJ1-2, with D possibly TRBD1 on 5 matching bases. CDR3 length: 12 residues. Germline V lookup: CDR1 SGHTA, CDR2 FQGNSA. The V and J ends lost 8 bases and 4 bases respectively, with 11 bases between them. CDR3 in DNA: TGTGCCAGCTCAACAGGCCCCTATGGCTACACCTTC. This gives the protein CASSTGPYGYTF.

V and J are TRBV5-4 and TRBJ1-2; D might be TRBD1 (6 bases). The CDR3 spans 13 residues. V lost 2 bases and J 2 bases, leaving 7 bases between the germline ends. Germline V lookup: CDR1 SGHNT, CDR2 YYREEE (reference sequence). The CDR3 is CASSFRGNYGYTF. The CDR3 region has the DNA TGTGCCAGCAGCTTCAGGGGAAACTATGGCTACACCTTC.

The chain has TRBV6-1 and TRBJ2-5, with D possibly TRBD2 on 5 matching bases. The CDR3 totals 14 residues. Germline CDR1 and CDR2: MNHNS and SASEGT. With 3 bases removed from V and 5 bases from J, the gap between germline ends came to 13 bases. The CDR3 DNA reads as TGTGCCAGCAGTGAGAGGGCCCTCGGGGAGACCCAGTACTTC. Its protein product is CASSERALGETQYF.

This clone was found a few times. The chain employs TRBV3-1 (or the pseudogene TRBV3-2) and TRBJ1-2; 10 nucleotides match TRBD1. With V trimmed by 0 bases and J by 6 bases, 4 bases remained unmatched. Per germline, CDR1 LGHDT and CDR2 YNNKEL (reference sequence). This CDR3 has 15 amino acids. Here the CDR3 reads CASSQEAGTGDGYTF. CDR3 coding DNA: TGTGCCAGCAGCCAAGAAGCCGGGACAGGGGATGGCTACACCTTC.

This clone showed up just once. The J gene is TRBJ1-2, the V gene TRBV4-1; the match to TRBD1 covers 7 bases. This CDR3 is 15 amino acids long. Germline assignment: CDR1 MGHRA and CDR2 YSYEKL. V lost 1 base to trimming and J lost 1 base; unmatched junction nucleotides: 3. CDR3 sequence: CASSQGGQFNYGYTF. In nucleotides, the CDR3 is TGCGCCAGCAGCCAAGGGGGACAGTTTAACTATGGCTACACCTTC.

The genes are TRBV9 and TRBJ2-2; D unclear. Trimming removed 4 bases from V and 1 base from J, with 8 bases in between. CDR3 length: 14 amino acids. Germline-derived CDR1 and CDR2 are SGDLS and YYNGEE. The CDR3 DNA sequence: TGTGCCAGCAGCCCAGTTGGGAACACCGGGGAGCTGTTTTTT. This codes for CASSPVGNTGELFF.

In DNA, the CDR3 is TGCGCCAGCAGCCTGTTAGCGGGAGGTTGGGAGCAGTACTTC. Protein: CASSLLAGGWEQYF. The rearrangement links TRBV4-1 to TRBJ2-7, with 10 positions matching TRBD2. V shed 4 bases and J 7 bases; nucleotides not matched to a gene: 7. Per the germline V gene, CDR1 is MGHRA and CDR2 is YSYEKL. The CDR3 has 14 amino acids.

The chain recombines TRBV28 with TRBJ2-3; TRBD1 agrees at 7 bases. V dropped 5 bases and J dropped 0; count of bases not matched to a gene: 5. The CDR3 runs to 15 residues. CDR1 MDHEN and CDR2 SYDVKM come from the germline V gene. This chain's CDR3 is CASSVDRASTDTQYF. The CDR3 coding sequence is TGTGCCAGCAGTGTAGACAGGGCTAGCACAGATACGCAGTATTTT.

The V gene is TRBV7-6, the J gene TRBJ1-6; no clear D. Trimming removed 0 bases at V and 10 bases at J, with 10 bases between. The CDR3 has 14 residues. Germline lookup yields CDR1 SGHVS and CDR2 FNYEAQ. The CDR3 region has the DNA TGTGCCAGCAGCTTAGCGGAGGAGGGATCACCCCTCCACTTT. It codes for CASSLAEEGSPLHF. Full variable domain (outside the CDR3, taken from reference TRBV7-6 and TRBJ1-6): GAGVSQSPRYKVTKRGQDVALRCDPISGHVSLYWYRQALGQGPEFLTYFNYEAQQDKSGLPNDRFSAERPEGSISTLTIQRTEQRDSAMYRCASSLAEEGSPLHFGNGTRLTVT.

This clone is a singleton in its sample. V and J are TRBV7-2 and TRBJ2-1, with 8 nucleotides matching TRBD1. After removal of 0 bases from V and 2 bases from J, the junction contained 0 bases not matched to a gene. Per the germline V gene, CDR1 is SGHTA and CDR2 is FQGNSA. The CDR3 sequence is 15 residues long. Written as DNA, the CDR3 is TGTGCCAGCAGCTTAGCGGGACAGGCCTACAATGAGCAGTTCTTC. It specifies CASSLAGQAYNEQFF. The whole variable domain, filled in from reference TRBV7-2 and TRBJ2-1, reads GAGVSQSPSNKVTEKGKDVELRCDPISGHTALYWYRQSLGQGLEFLIYFQGNSAPDKSGLPSDRFSAERTGGSVSTLTIQRTQQEDSAVYLCASSLAGQAYNEQFFGPGTRLTVL.

The genes are TRBV5-1 and TRBJ1-1; no clear D. The CDR3 extends over 13 amino acids. Between the trimmed V and J ends, which lost 0 bases and 1 base, there was a span of 4 bases. Germline loops: CDR1 SGHRS, CDR2 YFSETQ. The CDR3 DNA reads TGCGCCAGCAGCTTGGCGAGGAACACTGAAGCTTTCTTT. It is translated as CASSLARNTEAFF.

V is TRBV28 and J is TRBJ2-5, with 10 bases identical to TRBD2. The ends lost 4 bases at V and 1 base at J; junction bases unmatched: 6. The CDR3 contains 16 residues. Germline CDR1 reads MDHEN; CDR2 reads SYDVKM. The CDR3: CASSCGLAECQETQYF. CDR3 in DNA: TGTGCCAGCAGTTGCGGACTAGCGGAGTGCCAAGAGACCCAGTACTTC.

V and J are TRBV5-5 and TRBJ1-2, with D possibly being TRBD1 (6 bases). Germline V gene data show CDR1 as SGHKS and CDR2 as YYEKEE (reference sequence). CDR3 length: 14 residues. V was clipped by 4 bases and J by 8 bases, with 18 bases between them. The CDR3 DNA follows: TGTGCCAGCAGCCTTTTTACAGGGTCGGACGGCTACACCTTC. Translating gives CASSLFTGSDGYTF.

The CDR3 loop reads CSVDSVNTEAFF. The CDR3 DNA is TGCAGCGTTGACAGCGTGAACACTGAAGCTTTCTTT. The genes are TRBV29-1 and TRBJ1-1; no clear D. From germline, CDR1 is SQVTM and CDR2 ANQGSEA. The ends were cut back, 3 bases at V and 0 bases at J, with 5 bases in the middle. This CDR3 comprises 12 residues.

This clone has a single count. The chain recombines TRBV6-5 with TRBJ1-2, with 8 positions matching TRBD1. Germline CDR1 and CDR2: MNHEY and SVGAGI. The CDR3 is made up of 14 amino acids. After removal of 7 bases from V and 3 bases from J, the junction contained 7 bases not matched to a gene. DNA for the CDR3: TGTGCCAGCACGGCACAGGGGGATGACTATGGCTACACCTTC. This encodes CASTAQGDDYGYTF.

This clone was counted a single time. V gene TRBV11-2 combines with J gene TRBJ2-7, with 11 bases identical to TRBD1. The length of the CDR3 is 12 residues. Germline assignment: CDR1 SGHAT and CDR2 FQNNGV. The ends lost 5 bases at V and 7 bases at J; junction bases unmatched: 1. CDR3 nucleotides: TGTGCCAGCAGCCGGGACAGGGGGGAGCAGTACTTC. Encoded protein: CASSRDRGEQYF. The whole variable domain, filled in from reference TRBV11-2 and TRBJ2-7, reads EAGVAQSPRYKIIEKRQSVAFWCNPISGHATLYWYQQILGQGPKLLIQFQNNGVVDDSQLPKDRFSAERLKGVDSTLKIQPAKLEDSAVYLCASSRDRGEQYFGPGTRLTVT.

CDR3 nucleotides: TGTGCCAGCAGCGACTTCTCCGGGACTAGCGGGAGGGCGGCAGAGACCCAGTACTTC. As protein: CASSDFSGTSGRAAETQYF. V and J are TRBV9 and TRBJ2-5; 16 positions match TRBD2. Germline lookup yields CDR1 SGDLS and CDR2 YYNGEE. The CDR3 is made up of 19 amino acids. The V gene end was trimmed by 3 bases and the J gene end by 4 bases; junction bases not matched to a gene: 12.

The chain combines TRBV6-2 or TRBV6-3 with TRBJ2-5; TRBD1 is a possible D gene (5 bases). Germline loops: CDR1 MNHEY, CDR2 SVGEGT. The ends were cut back, 5 bases at V and 3 bases at J, with 7 bases in the middle. This CDR3 spans 12 amino acids. The DNA for the CDR3 is TGTGCCAGCAGTGACAGTAAAGAGACCCAGTACTTC. It translates to CASSDSKETQYF.

The chain has TRBV7-2 and TRBJ2-7; 8 nucleotides align to TRBD2. The CDR3 totals 15 residues. V lost 5 bases and J lost 7; bases outside the gene matches: 13. The V gene's germline CDR1 is SGHTA and CDR2 FQGNSA. The CDR3 bases are TGTGCCAGCAGCGGCCAGCGCGGGAGGCTATGGGAGCAGTACTTC. This codes for CASSGQRGRLWEQYF.

This sequence joins TRBV4-2 and TRBJ2-3; 7 nucleotides match TRBD2. This CDR3 is built from 16 residues. The trim removed 2 bases at V and 0 bases at J, leaving 5 bases unmatched. From germline, CDR1 is LGHNA and CDR2 YNFKEQ. CDR3 amino acids: CASSQKLAPSTDTQYF. Written as DNA, the CDR3 is TGTGCCAGCAGCCAAAAACTAGCGCCAAGCACAGATACGCAGTATTTT.

This sequence joins TRBV19 and TRBJ1-4; D uncertain. The CDR3 spans 14 residues. Trimming removed 3 bases from V and 2 bases from J, with 7 bases in between. Germline lookup yields CDR1 LNHDA and CDR2 SQIVND (reference sequence). The CDR3 nucleotides are TGTGCCAGTAGTATCCAGAAGACTAATGAAAAACTGTTTTTT. This gives the protein CASSIQKTNEKLFF.

The chain uses TRBV5-1 and TRBJ2-7, with D possibly matching TRBD2 (5 bases). Germline-derived CDR1 and CDR2 are SGHRS and YFSETQ. The germline V and J ends were trimmed by 4 bases and 0 bases, with 14 bases remaining between them. The CDR3 loop spans 15 amino acids. Written as DNA, the CDR3 is TGCGCCAGCAGCCCGACCGCGGGCGGCTCCTACGAGCAGTACTTC. Translating gives CASSPTAGGSYEQYF.